This record concerns one T cell receptor beta chain sequence. Germline CDR1 and CDR2: MNHEY and SVGEGT. Trimming stripped 2 bases from V and 4 bases from J, with 12 bases between. The CDR3 runs 14 residues. Cohort allocation depended upon clinical history that participants reported. The data belong to a study of blood T cell repertoires in COVID-19. Study-level information: COVID-19 samples, acute and convalescent, were from the United States, Italy and Spain.

Assay: immunoSEQ multiplex PCR; the TCRdb copy retains only in-frame clones and omits some. The sample records approximately 140,000 clones, approximately 87% being singletons. This sequence joins TRBV6-2 or TRBV6-3 and TRBJ2-7; weak D call: TRBD2 (5 bases). This receptor was identified in a woman between 25 and 40 years old with acute COVID-19. Input material: PBMCs or T cells enriched from blood (not recorded which). CDR3 loop: CASSYVAGLYEQYF. CDR3 DNA: TGTGCCAGCAGTTACGTGGCGGGCCTTTACGAGCAGTACTTC.